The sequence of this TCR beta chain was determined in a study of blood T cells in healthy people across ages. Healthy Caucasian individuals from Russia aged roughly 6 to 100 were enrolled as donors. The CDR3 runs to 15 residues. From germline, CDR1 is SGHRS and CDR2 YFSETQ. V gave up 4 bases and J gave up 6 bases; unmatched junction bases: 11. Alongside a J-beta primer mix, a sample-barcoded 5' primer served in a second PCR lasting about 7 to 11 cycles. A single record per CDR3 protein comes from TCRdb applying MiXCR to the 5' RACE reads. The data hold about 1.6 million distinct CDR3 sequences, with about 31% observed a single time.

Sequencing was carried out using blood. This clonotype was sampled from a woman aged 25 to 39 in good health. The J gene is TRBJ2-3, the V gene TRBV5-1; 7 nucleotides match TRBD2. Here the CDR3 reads CASSPSTSYGDTQYF. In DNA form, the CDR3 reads TGCGCCAGCAGCCCTTCGACTAGCTATGGGGATACGCAGTATTTT.